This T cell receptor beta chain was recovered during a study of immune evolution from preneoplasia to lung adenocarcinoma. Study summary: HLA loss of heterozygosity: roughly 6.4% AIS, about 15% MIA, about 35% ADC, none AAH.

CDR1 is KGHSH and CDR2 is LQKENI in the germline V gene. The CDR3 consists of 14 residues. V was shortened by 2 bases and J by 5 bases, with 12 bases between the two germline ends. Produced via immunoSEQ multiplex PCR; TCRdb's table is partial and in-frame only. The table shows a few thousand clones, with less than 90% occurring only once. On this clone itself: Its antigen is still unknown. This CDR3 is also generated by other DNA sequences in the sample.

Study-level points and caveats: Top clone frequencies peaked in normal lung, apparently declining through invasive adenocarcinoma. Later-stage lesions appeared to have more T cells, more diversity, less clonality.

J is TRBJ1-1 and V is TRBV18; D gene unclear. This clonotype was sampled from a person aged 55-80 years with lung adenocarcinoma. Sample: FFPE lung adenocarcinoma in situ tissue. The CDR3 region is CASSPGVPNTEAFF. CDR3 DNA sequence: TGTGCCAGCTCACCAGGGGTGCCGAATACTGAAGCTTTCTTT. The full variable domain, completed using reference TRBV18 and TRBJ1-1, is NAGVMQNPRHLVRRRGQEARLRCSPMKGHSHVYWYRQLPEEGLKFMVYLQKENIIDESGMPKERFSAEFPKEGPSILRIQQVVRGDSAAYFCASSPGVPNTEAFFGQGTRLTVV.